Following are 16 T cell receptor beta chains from one sample sequenced in a study of blood T cell repertoires in COVID-19 (TCRdb year 2020). Preparation of the library involved the immunoSEQ multiplex PCR assay. TCRdb took over this immuneACCESS table, retaining in-frame rearrangements with V and J assigned. Such tables are incomplete; in checked studies, under half of the missing clones stem from an unresolved V gene, and the remainder is unexplained. The table for this sample lists about 120,000 clones; about 88% of them were counted only once. About 1% of the sample belongs to the ten largest clones. The sequenced material came from peripheral blood. These receptors were collected from a woman of 80 years or more with acute or convalescent COVID-19.

The chain uses TRBV27 and TRBJ2-7, with D possibly being TRBD1 (6 bases). Per the germline V gene, CDR1 is MNHEY and CDR2 is SMNVEV (reference sequence). V was cut by 10 bases and J by 1 base, with 23 bases left in between. This CDR3 spans 16 amino acids. The CDR3 spells CANQSIWGQGSYEQYF. For the CDR3, the DNA is TGTGCCAACCAATCCATATGGGGCCAGGGGTCCTACGAGCAGTACTTC.

CDR3 amino acids: CASSLGVAFGRHNEQFF. CDR3 sequence (DNA): TGTGCCAGCAGCTTAGGGGTAGCGTTTGGCCGACACAATGAGCAGTTCTTC. The rearrangement links TRBV7-6 to TRBJ2-1; tentative D call: TRBD2 (5 bases). The length of the CDR3 is 17 residues. V was clipped by 1 base and J by 5 bases, with 18 bases between them. Germline-derived CDR1 and CDR2 are SGHVS and FNYEAQ. Looking up the rest from reference TRBV7-6 and TRBJ2-1 gives the full variable domain: GAGVSQSPRYKVTKRGQDVALRCDPISGHVSLYWYRQALGQGPEFLTYFNYEAQQDKSGLPNDRFSAERPEGSISTLTIQRTEQRDSAMYRCASSLGVAFGRHNEQFFGPGTRLTVL.

This clone was observed a single time. V and J are TRBV11-1 and TRBJ1-2; TRBD1 might be the D (5 bases). V gave up 5 bases and J gave up 8 bases, with 15 bases separating them. The CDR3 is made up of 13 amino acids. Germline CDR1 SGHAT, CDR2 FQDESV (reference sequence). CDR3 region: CASSATGGGGYTF. The CDR3 nucleotides are TGTGCCAGCAGCGCTACCGGGGGAGGAGGCTACACCTTC.

The rearrangement uses TRBV10-3 and TRBJ2-1; 9 bases align to TRBD2. Per the germline V gene, CDR1 is ENHRY and CDR2 is SYGVKD. This CDR3 has 17 residues. Trimming took 3 bases from V and 6 from J; bases not matched to a gene: 12. CDR3 in amino acids: CAISERGGASGINEQFF. The CDR3 nucleotides are TGTGCCATCAGTGAAAGGGGGGGGGCTAGCGGGATCAATGAGCAGTTCTTC.

V usage is TRBV7-2 and J usage is TRBJ2-1; 9 bases agree with TRBD2. CDR1 SGHTA and CDR2 FQGNSA come from the germline V gene. The junction had 4 bases not matched to a gene; V was cut back by 2 bases and J by 2 bases. The CDR3 has 16 amino acids. This CDR3 reads CASSLTGGRAYNEQFF. The CDR3 bases are TGTGCCAGCAGCTTAACCGGCGGGAGGGCCTACAATGAGCAGTTCTTC. The full variable domain, with the rest looked up from reference TRBV7-2 and TRBJ2-1, is GAGVSQSPSNKVTEKGKDVELRCDPISGHTALYWYRQSLGQGLEFLIYFQGNSAPDKSGLPSDRFSAERTGGSVSTLTIQRTQQEDSAVYLCASSLTGGRAYNEQFFGPGTRLTVL.

V and J are TRBV5-5 and TRBJ2-3; D ambiguous. The CDR3 contains 14 residues. V dropped 3 bases and J dropped 2 bases, with 10 bases sitting between them. Germline V CDR1 and CDR2: SGHKS, YYEKEE (reference sequence). The CDR3 is CASSYGGTTDTQYF. The DNA of the CDR3 is TGTGCCAGCAGCTATGGCGGAACCACAGATACGCAGTATTTT.

The genes are TRBV5-4 and TRBJ2-3; 7 bases are shared with TRBD1. The CDR3 totals 12 residues. Germline V gene lookup returns CDR1 SGHNT and CDR2 YYREEE (reference sequence). J lost 4 bases, V lost 4 bases, and 0 bases had no gene match. DNA for the CDR3: TGTGCCAGCAGCCAGGGGGCAGATACGCAGTATTTT. Its protein product is CASSQGADTQYF. Full variable domain (missing parts from reference TRBV5-4 and TRBJ2-3): ETGVTQSPTHLIKTRGQQVTLRCSSQSGHNTVSWYQQALGQGPQFIFQYYREEENGRGNFPPRFSGLQFPNYSSELNVNALELDDSALYLCASSQGADTQYFGPGTRLTVL.

This chain connects TRBV7-2 to TRBJ2-1, with D possibly being TRBD1 (5 bases). Germline CDR1 and CDR2: SGHTA and FQGNSA. The CDR3 has 15 amino acids. Deletions cut 2 bases from V and 8 bases from J, with 16 bases between. The CDR3 DNA follows: TGTGCCAGCAGCTTACTCGATCAGGGCACTGATGAGCAGTTCTTC. This gives the protein CASSLLDQGTDEQFF.

The chain recombines TRBV7-6 with TRBJ2-7, with 7 bases identical to TRBD2. Trimming cost V 3 bases and J 3 bases; bases outside gene matches: 5. The length of the CDR3 is 14 residues. Germline V lookup: CDR1 SGHVS, CDR2 FNYEAQ. CDR3: CASSLSSGIYEQYF. The CDR3, as DNA: TGTGCCAGCAGCTTGTCGAGCGGGATCTACGAGCAGTACTTC.

The CDR3 protein is CASSLGVLAGVGVEQFF. The CDR3 bases are TGCGCCAGCAGCTTGGGAGTACTAGCGGGAGTCGGGGTTGAGCAGTTCTTC. The chain couples TRBV5-1 to TRBJ2-1; 11 positions match TRBD2. The CDR3 is 17 residues long. The J segment lost 9 bases and the V segment lost 0 bases, leaving 11 bases of the junction unmatched. CDR1 SGHRS and CDR2 YFSETQ come from the germline V gene.

V usage is TRBV28 and J usage is TRBJ2-5, with a weak D call TRBD1 (6 bases). The CDR3 is 14 amino acids. Trimming removed 1 base at V and 1 base at J, with 7 bases between. The germline V gene encodes CDR1 MDHEN and CDR2 SYDVKM. This CDR3 reads CASSLSGAQETQYF. DNA for the CDR3: TGTGCCAGCAGTTTATCAGGGGCCCAAGAGACCCAGTACTTC. Full variable domain (missing parts from reference TRBV28 and TRBJ2-5): DVKVTQSSRYLVKRTGEKVFLECVQDMDHENMFWYRQDPGLGLRLIYFSYDVKMKEKGDIPEGYSVSREKKERFSLILESASTNQTSMYLCASSLSGAQETQYFGPGTRLLVL.

This clone occurred a few times. The gene calls are TRBV7-9 and TRBJ1-1; 7 nucleotides agree with TRBD1. The CDR3 totals 15 residues. With 5 bases clipped from V and 4 bases from J, the junction kept 10 bases outside the gene matches. Germline V CDR1 and CDR2: SEHNR, FQNEAQ (reference sequence). The CDR3 loop is CASSQGQLLSTEAFF. The CDR3 DNA follows: TGTGCCAGCAGCCAGGGACAGCTCCTAAGCACTGAAGCTTTCTTT.

To note about this clone: The sample has other DNA sequences that encode this CDR3 too. The chain combines TRBV3-1 (or the pseudogene TRBV3-2) with TRBJ2-3; 11 bases map to TRBD2. This CDR3 has 14 residues. From germline, CDR1 is LGHDT and CDR2 YNNKEL (reference sequence). V lost 1 base and J lost 6; bases outside the gene matches: 0. The CDR3 reads CASSQGLAGDTQYF. In DNA form, the CDR3 reads TGTGCCAGCAGCCAAGGACTAGCGGGGGATACGCAGTATTTT.

This clone came up once. The chain carries TRBV11-2 and TRBJ1-6; 10 positions agree with TRBD1. V lost 3 bases to trimming and J lost 7 bases; unmatched junction nucleotides: 6. The CDR3 runs 16 residues. CDR1 is SGHAT, CDR2 FQNNGV, per germline. CDR3 in DNA: TGTGCCAGCAGCTTGTCGGGACAGGGGACGAATTCACCCCTCCACTTT. The encoded protein is CASSLSGQGTNSPLHF.

V and J are TRBV27 and TRBJ2-5; D might be TRBD1 (6 bases). CDR3 length: 13 residues. Trimming took 5 bases from V and 9 from J, leaving 16 bases between them. Germline CDR1 reads MNHEY; CDR2 reads SMNVEV (reference sequence). CDR3 coding DNA: TGTGCCAGCAGTGCCCGGGACAAAGCGGCCCAGTACTTC. Protein sequence: CASSARDKAAQYF.

This chain connects TRBV7-9 to TRBJ2-2; the D gene is possibly TRBD2 (5 bases). This CDR3 is built from 15 residues. The V and J ends lost 4 bases and 1 base respectively, with 10 bases between them. CDR1 SEHNR and CDR2 FQNEAQ come from the germline V gene (reference sequence). CDR3 sequence (DNA): TGTGCCAGCAGCTCAGCAGAGGGGAACACCGGGGAGCTGTTTTTT. Translated: CASSSAEGNTGELFF.